Listed below are T cell receptor beta chains from one sample, sequenced in a study of T-cell reconstitution after alpha-beta-depleted transplantation in children. From the PCR reads, TCRdb called clonotypes with MiXCR, one entry per CDR3 protein. The sample has around 380,000 distinct CDR3 sequences, approximately 11% seen once; the top ten hold 4.5% to 7%. Here the sequenced sample was PBMCs from the stem cell graft donor, taken from the stem cell graft. These receptors were taken from a human donor who donated a stem cell graft to a child with acute myeloid leukemia. Both conserved end residues are part of each CDR3. D genes are given only for firm matches. Size values are once, few and many counts, or a class for expanded clones, and some rows have none.

J,V,length,size,D,CDR3,DNA
TRBJ2-1,TRBV7-6,14,NA,TRBD2,CASSALAGGEEQFF,TGTGCCAGCAGCGCCCTAGCGGGGGGGGAGGAGCAGTTCTTC
TRBJ2-1,TRBV19,11,many,NA,CASSMGYEQFF,TGTGCCAGTAGTATGGGATATGAGCAGTTCTTC
TRBJ2-5,TRBV7-3,15,NA,NA,CASSLRQTTQETQYF,TGTGCCAGCAGCTTAAGGCAGACTACACAAGAGACCCAGTACTTC
TRBJ1-2,TRBV5-1,14,few,NA,CASSFSPGGEGYTF,TGCGCCAGCAGCTTCTCCCCGGGGGGGGAAGGCTACACCTTC
TRBJ1-3,TRBV15,16,NA,NA,CATSRETIQPGNTIYF,TGTGCCACCAGCAGAGAAACGATCCAGCCTGGAAACACCATATATTTT
TRBJ2-5,TRBV29-1,11,NA,NA,CSHLTTETQYF,TGCAGCCATTTAACGACGGAGACCCAGTACTTC
TRBJ2-1,TRBV15,15,NA,TRBD1,CATSVRDRVYNEQFF,TGTGCCACCAGCGTCCGGGACAGGGTTTACAATGAGCAGTTCTTC
TRBJ2-1,TRBV20-1,11,few,NA,CSAGKSNEQFF,TGCAGTGCTGGAAAATCCAATGAGCAGTTCTTC
TRBJ2-1,TRBV6-4,16,NA,TRBD2,CASSPGLAGDYNEQFF,TGTGCCAGCAGTCCCGGACTAGCGGGGGACTACAATGAGCAGTTCTTC
TRBJ2-2,TRBV20-1,17,NA,TRBD2,CSARDLLGTSSTGELFF,TGCAGTGCTAGAGATCTATTGGGGACTAGCAGCACCGGGGAGCTGTTTTTT
TRBJ2-7,TRBV7-9,15,few,TRBD1,CASSPKTTGGGEQYF,TGTGCCAGCAGCCCCAAGACGACAGGGGGCGGCGAGCAGTACTTC
TRBJ2-4,TRBV3-1,14,few,NA,CASSLVGRTTVQYF,TGTGCCAGCAGCCTAGTGGGCAGAACTACAGTTCAGTACTTC
TRBJ2-5,TRBV7-6,15,NA,NA,CASSLGPPGGETQYF,TGTGCCAGCAGCTTAGGTCCCCCCGGAGGAGAGACCCAGTACTTC
TRBJ1-5,TRBV29-1,13,many,NA,CSVGGDNNQPQHF,TGCAGCGTTGGAGGGGATAACAATCAGCCCCAGCATTTT
TRBJ1-6,TRBV6-1,14,many,NA,CAAQDSRSNSPLHF,TGTGCCGCACAGGACAGCAGGTCGAATTCACCCCTCCACTTT
TRBJ2-1,TRBV7-3,13,few,NA,CASSLTGINEQFF,TGTGCCAGCAGCCTAACAGGGATCAATGAGCAGTTCTTC
TRBJ1-6,TRBV10-2,13,NA,NA,CASSGVEDSPLHF,TGCGCCAGCAGTGGGGTGGAGGATTCACCCCTCCACTTT
TRBJ2-1,TRBV7-2,15,few,TRBD2,CASSFLAGEYNEQFF,TGTGCCAGCAGCTTTCTAGCGGGAGAATACAATGAGCAGTTCTTC
TRBJ2-7,TRBV7-8,13,many,NA,CASSYRDIYEQYF,TGTGCCAGCAGCTATCGGGACATTTACGAGCAGTACTTC
TRBJ1-1,TRBV5-1,15,many,NA,CASSLARQSGSEAFF,TGCGCCAGCAGCTTGGCCCGACAGAGCGGCAGTGAAGCTTTCTTT
TRBJ2-3,TRBV6-4,15,few,TRBD2,CASSETSGGADTQYF,TGTGCCAGCAGTGAGACTAGCGGGGGGGCAGATACGCAGTATTTT
TRBJ1-1,TRBV5-4,14,NA,NA,CASSLDQGNTEAFF,TGTGCCAGCAGCTTGGACCAGGGGAACACTGAAGCTTTCTTT
TRBJ2-7,TRBV19,13,NA,NA,CASSIEVYYEQYF,TGTGCCAGTAGTATAGAAGTTTATTACGAGCAGTACTTC
TRBJ2-1,TRBV20-1,14,NA,NA,CSARDDVAYNEQFF,TGCAGTGCTAGGGATGACGTGGCCTACAATGAGCAGTTCTTC
TRBJ1-2,TRBV11-2,15,NA,TRBD1,CASSLDPGQSYGYTF,TGTGCCAGCAGCCTAGACCCGGGACAGAGCTATGGCTACACCTTC
TRBJ1-1,TRBV5-1,13,few,NA,CASSSSKNTEAFF,TGCGCCAGCAGCTCCTCAAAGAACACTGAAGCTTTCTTT
TRBJ2-5,TRBV20-1,15,few,TRBD2,CSAGPSGGPQETQYF,TGCAGTGCGGGACCTAGCGGGGGCCCTCAAGAGACCCAGTACTTC
TRBJ2-2,TRBV5-1,18,few,TRBD1,CASSIPGQGERRTGELFF,TGCGCCAGCAGCATTCCGGGACAGGGCGAACGGAGGACCGGGGAGCTGTTTTTT
TRBJ1-2,TRBV5-6,13,many,NA,CASSLVRSYGYTF,TGTGCCAGCAGCTTGGTCCGGTCCTATGGCTACACCTTC
TRBJ2-3,TRBV4-2,13,many,NA,CASSQGATDTQYF,TGTGCCAGCAGCCAGGGGGCCACAGATACGCAGTATTTT
TRBJ2-3,TRBV6-5,17,many,NA,CASSYTGRQTHTDTQYF,TGTGCCAGCAGTTACACCGGCCGACAGACCCACACAGATACGCAGTATTTT
TRBJ2-3,TRBV6-5,16,many,TRBD2,CASVYPSGGILDTQYF,TGTGCCAGCGTCTACCCTAGCGGGGGGATTTTGGATACGCAGTATTTT
TRBJ2-3,TRBV4-1,15,many,NA,CASSQVVDPTDTQYF,TGCGCCAGCAGCCAAGTCGTTGACCCCACAGATACGCAGTATTTT
TRBJ1-1,TRBV2,12,NA,NA,CASGIRNTEAFF,TGTGCCTCGGGAATCAGGAATACTGAAGCTTTCTTT
TRBJ2-7,TRBV7-2,14,many,NA,CASSLDQFPYEQYF,TGTGCCAGCAGCTTAGACCAGTTCCCCTACGAGCAGTACTTC
TRBJ1-4,TRBV7-6,12,few,NA,CASAGTNGKLFF,TGTGCCAGCGCGGGTACCAATGGGAAACTGTTTTTT
TRBJ2-7,TRBV20-1,13,NA,TRBD2,CSAGGLAGVGQYF,TGCAGTGCTGGAGGACTAGCGGGAGTGGGGCAGTACTTC
TRBJ2-2,TRBV12-5,15,NA,TRBD1,CASGSGGADTGELFF,TGTGCTAGTGGTTCAGGGGGCGCGGACACCGGGGAGCTGTTTTTT
TRBJ2-7,TRBV10-3,16,NA,NA,CAISELSPGDNYEQYF,TGTGCCATCAGTGAGTTATCCCCCGGGGACAACTACGAGCAGTACTTC
TRBJ2-2,TRBV7-9,16,many,TRBD1,CASRRTGTGNTGELFF,TGTGCCAGCAGGAGAACCGGGACAGGGAACACCGGGGAGCTGTTTTTT
TRBJ2-7,TRBV7-8,14,few,TRBD2,CASSPLAEVPPRDF,TGTGCCAGCAGCCCACTAGCGGAAGTTCCACCGCGGGACTTC